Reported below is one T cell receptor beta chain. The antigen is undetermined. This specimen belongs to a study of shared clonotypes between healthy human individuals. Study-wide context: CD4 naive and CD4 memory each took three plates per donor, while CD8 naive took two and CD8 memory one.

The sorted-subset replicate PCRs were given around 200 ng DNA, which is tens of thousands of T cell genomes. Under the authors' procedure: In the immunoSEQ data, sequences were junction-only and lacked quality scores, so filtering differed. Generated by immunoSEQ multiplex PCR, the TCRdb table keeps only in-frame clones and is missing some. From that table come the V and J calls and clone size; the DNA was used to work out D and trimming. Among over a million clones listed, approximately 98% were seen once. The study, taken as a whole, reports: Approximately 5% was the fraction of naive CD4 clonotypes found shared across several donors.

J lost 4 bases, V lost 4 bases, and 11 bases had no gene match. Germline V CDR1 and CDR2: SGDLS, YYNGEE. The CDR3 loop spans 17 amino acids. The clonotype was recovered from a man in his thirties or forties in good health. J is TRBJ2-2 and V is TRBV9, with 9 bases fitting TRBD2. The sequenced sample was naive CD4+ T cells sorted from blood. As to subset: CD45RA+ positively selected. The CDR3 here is CASSSGGSGRSTGELFF. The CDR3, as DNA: TGTGCCAGCAGCTCGGGGGGTAGCGGGAGAAGCACCGGGGAGCTGTTTTTT. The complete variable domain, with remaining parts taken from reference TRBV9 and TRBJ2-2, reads DSGVTQTPKHLITATGQRVTLRCSPRSGDLSVYWYQQSLDQGLQFLIQYYNGEERAKGNILERFSAQQFPDLHSELNLSSLELGDSALYFCASSSGGSGRSTGELFFGEGSRLTVL.